This T cell receptor (beta chain) was recovered during a study of T cell responses to AZD1222 COVID-19 vaccine. Using immunoSEQ multiplex PCR, the repertoire was profiled, and TCRdb retains in-frame clones only, with some absent. The sample carries 100,000 to 140,000 clones, 75% to 95% recorded once. CDR3 length: 15 residues. Germline CDR1 reads SGHDT; CDR2 reads YYEEEE. Losses at the gene ends were 3 bases for V and 5 bases for J; bases not matched to a gene: 6. In regard to this clone: Its antigen remains unknown.

Notes on the study in general: Clonal diversity was possibly underestimated; the donors were predominantly white British and more often female. Repertoires were sampled only after the peak T cell response.

The source is an adult who received the AZD1222 COVID-19 vaccine. The specimen comprised peripheral blood, sampled 28 days after the second AZD1222 dose. The rearrangement links TRBV5-6 to TRBJ2-5; TRBD2 aligns across 11 bases. The CDR3, as DNA: TGTGCCAGCAGCTATAGCGGGAGGGCCGGGGAGACCCAGTACTTC. Its protein is CASSYSGRAGETQYF.